What follows are 27 T cell receptor beta chains derived from one specimen sequenced in a study of blood T cell repertoires in COVID-19. Data came from immunoSEQ multiplex PCR; TCRdb stores just in-frame clones and leaves some out. Among around 88,000 clones listed, more than 65% were seen once. The specimen was peripheral blood. Source of these receptors: a man between 60 and 75 years old with acute or convalescent COVID-19.

The J gene is TRBJ2-3, the V gene TRBV6-2 or TRBV6-3, with 10 nucleotides matching TRBD2. The trim removed 4 bases at V and 4 bases at J, leaving 5 bases unmatched. Per the germline V gene, CDR1 is MNHEY and CDR2 is SVGEGT. The CDR3 contains 15 residues. CDR3 residues: CASSFLAGVSDTQYF. In DNA, the CDR3 is TGTGCCAGCAGTTTCCTAGCGGGAGTTTCAGATACGCAGTATTTT.

CDR3 DNA: TGTGCCAGCAAATCAGGGGCAACCTACGAGCAGTACTTC. This codes for CASKSGATYEQYF. The chain employs TRBV28 and TRBJ2-7, with D tentatively TRBD1 (6 bases). CDR1 MDHEN and CDR2 SYDVKM come from the germline V gene. The germline V and J ends were trimmed by 7 bases and 2 bases, with 12 bases remaining between them. The CDR3 length is 13 residues.

This rearrangement joins TRBV19 to TRBJ1-5; D is unresolved. In germline, CDR1 is LNHDA, CDR2 SQIVND (reference sequence). This CDR3 comprises 15 residues. Trimming stripped 3 bases from V and 1 base from J, with 10 bases between. CDR3 amino acids: CASSMKGRSNQPQHF. DNA for the CDR3: TGTGCCAGTAGTATGAAAGGGAGAAGCAATCAGCCCCAGCATTTT.

The chain is built from TRBV20-1 and TRBJ2-5; D is possibly TRBD1 (6 bases). Germline-derived CDR1 and CDR2 are DFQATT and SNEGSKA (reference sequence). Between the trimmed V and J ends, which lost 3 bases and 2 bases, there was a span of 16 bases. The CDR3 has 15 amino acids. The DNA for the CDR3 is TGCAGTGCTAGTCAAGGACAGAACATACAAGAGACCCAGTACTTC. As protein: CSASQGQNIQETQYF.

This clone has just one count. J is TRBJ1-2 and V is TRBV5-1; TRBD1 might be the D (6 bases). V gave up 4 bases and J gave up 8 bases, with 15 bases separating them. The CDR3 length is 13 residues. Germline V gene lookup returns CDR1 SGHRS and CDR2 YFSETQ. In nucleotides, the CDR3 is TGCGCCAGCAGCCCACAAGACAGGTGGGGCTACACCTTC. It yields the protein CASSPQDRWGYTF. The complete variable domain, with remaining parts taken from reference TRBV5-1 and TRBJ1-2, reads KAGVTQTPRYLIKTRGQQVTLSCSPISGHRSVSWYQQTPGQGLQFLFEYFSETQRNKGNFPGRFSGRQFSNSRSEMNVSTLELGDSALYLCASSPQDRWGYTFGSGTRLTVV.

The chain carries TRBV3-1 (or the pseudogene TRBV3-2) and TRBJ1-1, with D maybe TRBD1 (6 bases). The germline CDR1 and CDR2 sequences are LGHDT and YNNKEL (reference sequence). This CDR3 region has 19 residues. Trimming stripped 1 base from V and 0 bases from J, with 21 bases between. The CDR3 loop reads CASSQVEDRRTLMNTEAFF. CDR3 DNA sequence: TGTGCCAGCAGCCAAGTTGAAGACAGGAGGACCCTTATGAACACTGAAGCTTTCTTT.

To note about this clone: The sample contains more than one DNA sequence encoding this CDR3. The chain uses TRBV6-5 and TRBJ1-5; D is ambiguous. The germline V gene encodes CDR1 MNHEY and CDR2 SVGAGI. CDR3 length equals 14 residues. With 6 bases removed from V and 0 bases from J, the gap between germline ends came to 9 bases. CDR3 coding DNA: TGTGCCAGCAGCCCGAGGTATAGCAATCAGCCCCAGCATTTT. Translating gives CASSPRYSNQPQHF.

This clone has just a few counts. CDR3 nucleotide sequence: TGTGCCAGCAGCTTACGCACCGGGACAGGGAGCTCCTACGAGCAGTACTTC. It yields the protein CASSLRTGTGSSYEQYF. V usage is TRBV14 and J usage is TRBJ2-7, with TRBD1 identical over 9 bases. This CDR3 is built from 17 residues. V gave up 5 bases and J gave up 0 bases; unmatched junction bases: 11. Per the germline V gene, CDR1 is SGHDN and CDR2 is FVKESK.

The chain couples TRBV6-1 to TRBJ2-3; possibly TRBD2 for D (5 bases). This CDR3 has 17 amino acids. CDR1 is MNHNS and CDR2 is SASEGT in the germline V gene. The V gene lost 0 bases and the J gene lost 1 base, with 14 bases spanning the gap. The DNA of the CDR3 is TGTGCCAGCAGTGAAGCACCGAAGGCGGGCCGCACAGATACGCAGTATTTT. This translates into CASSEAPKAGRTDTQYF.

This clone appeared many times. The J gene is TRBJ1-5, the V gene TRBV12-5; 7 nucleotides align to TRBD1. This CDR3 has 16 amino acids. J gave up 4 bases and V 2 bases, and 8 bases lay outside the gene matches. In germline, CDR1 is LGHNT, CDR2 FRNRAP. CDR3 sequence (DNA): TGTGCTAGTGGTTTGCCCTCTCGGGACAGAAATCAGCCCCAGCATTTT. Residues: CASGLPSRDRNQPQHF. The full variable domain, with the rest looked up from reference TRBV12-5 and TRBJ1-5, is DARVTQTPRHKVTEMGQEVTMRCQPILGHNTVFWYRQTMMQGLELLAYFRNRAPLDDSGMPKDRFSAEMPDATLATLKIQPSEPRDSAVYFCASGLPSRDRNQPQHFGDGTRLSIL.

The chain is built from TRBV18 and TRBJ1-5; D ambiguous. Trimming left V 2 bases short and J 0 bases short, with 11 bases between. The germline V gene encodes CDR1 KGHSH and CDR2 LQKENI. This CDR3 is built from 16 residues. Here the CDR3 DNA reads TGTGCCAGCTCACCAAAGACGGGAGATAGCAATCAGCCCCAGCATTTT. Translated: CASSPKTGDSNQPQHF. The complete variable domain, with remaining parts taken from reference TRBV18 and TRBJ1-5, reads NAGVMQNPRHLVRRRGQEARLRCSPMKGHSHVYWYRQLPEEGLKFMVYLQKENIIDESGMPKERFSAEFPKEGPSILRIQQVVRGDSAAYFCASSPKTGDSNQPQHFGDGTRLSIL.

This chain links TRBV27 with TRBJ1-1, with a possible D match to TRBD1 (5 bases). Germline CDR1 is MNHEY and CDR2 is SMNVEV (reference sequence). CDR3 length: 16 amino acids. Trimming took off 8 bases at V and 0 bases at J, with 19 bases between the two ends. The CDR3 reads CASRGNRPTMNTEAFF. The CDR3 DNA reads as TGTGCCAGCCGCGGGAACAGGCCTACCATGAACACTGAAGCTTTCTTT.

The chain employs TRBV7-2 and TRBJ2-3, with 9 bases that match TRBD2. Trimming removed 4 bases from V and 0 bases from J; junction bases left unmatched: 5. The CDR3 loop spans 16 amino acids. CDR1 and CDR2 from the germline V gene are SGHTA and FQGNSA. CDR3 DNA sequence: TGTGCCAGCAGCTCCCGCGGGGGGGCCAGCACAGATACGCAGTATTTT. This encodes CASSSRGGASTDTQYF.

The rearrangement links TRBV15 to TRBJ1-3; D is unclear. CDR3 length equals 15 residues. V was clipped by 0 bases and J by 3 bases, with 9 bases between them. Germline V gives CDR1 LNHNV, CDR2 YYDKDF (reference sequence). CDR3 residues: CATSRDFGGGNTIYF. The CDR3 DNA reads TGTGCCACCAGCAGAGATTTCGGAGGTGGAAACACCATATATTTT.

This clone was picked up a small number of times. J is TRBJ2-1 and V is TRBV13, with 9 positions matching TRBD2. Germline CDR1 reads PRHDT; CDR2 reads FYEKMQ (reference sequence). With V trimmed by 5 bases and J by 4 bases, 9 bases remained unmatched. This CDR3 region has 16 residues. CDR3 in amino acids: CASSGSRTSAYNEQFF. The CDR3 DNA sequence: TGTGCCAGCAGCGGGTCGAGGACTAGCGCTTACAATGAGCAGTTCTTC.

This chain joins TRBV7-9 and TRBJ1-2; 8 nucleotides match TRBD1. The CDR3 extends over 13 amino acids. CDR1 is SEHNR and CDR2 is FQNEAQ in the germline V gene (reference sequence). V gave up 1 base and J gave up 7 bases; unmatched junction bases: 2. CDR3 bases: TGTGCCAGCAGCTTAGATACAGGGGGTGGCTACACCTTC. Translation: CASSLDTGGGYTF.

V gene TRBV4-2 combines with J gene TRBJ2-1; weak D call: TRBD1 (5 bases). This CDR3 is built from 15 residues. Germline CDR1 is LGHNA and CDR2 is YNFKEQ. V lost 0 bases and J 2 bases, leaving 8 bases between the germline ends. CDR3 loop: CASSQEWTPYNEQFF. For the CDR3, the DNA is TGTGCCAGCAGCCAAGAGTGGACACCCTACAATGAGCAGTTCTTC.

The V call is TRBV7-2, the J call TRBJ1-2; D gene ambiguous. Germline assignment: CDR1 SGHTA and CDR2 FQGNSA. With 1 base removed from V and 4 bases from J, the gap between germline ends came to 10 bases. CDR3 length: 14 amino acids. The CDR3 DNA follows: TGTGCCAGCAGCTTAGTGCAGGCCCGCTATGGCTACACCTTC. This gives the protein CASSLVQARYGYTF.

This chain joins TRBV10-3 and TRBJ2-5; D is uncertain. The CDR3 is 12 amino acids. Germline V gene lookup returns CDR1 ENHRY and CDR2 SYGVKD. Trimming cost V 2 bases and J 2 bases, with 3 bases left between them. The CDR3 region has the DNA TGTGCCATCAGTGAGGAGCAAGAGACCCAGTACTTC. Residues: CAISEEQETQYF.

This clone has just a few counts. J is TRBJ1-2 and V is TRBV7-9; the D is unclear. Trimming cost V 1 base and J 2 bases, with 8 bases left between them. CDR1 and CDR2 (germline): SEHNR, FQNEAQ (reference sequence). The CDR3 length is 14 residues. For the CDR3, the DNA is TGTGCCAGCAGCTTAGAAACCGGGAACTATGGCTACACCTTC. Encoded protein: CASSLETGNYGYTF.

This chain uses TRBV14 with TRBJ2-1; a weak D match, TRBD2 (6 bases). CDR3 size: 13 residues. Trimming shortened V by 4 bases and J by 6 bases, and 10 bases separated the two germline ends. The V gene's germline CDR1 is SGHDN and CDR2 FVKESK. CDR3 sequence (DNA): TGTGCCAGCAGCCTTAGCGGCTCCAATGAGCAGTTCTTC. Translated, it gives CASSLSGSNEQFF.

The chain joins TRBV15 to TRBJ2-3, with 13 bases aligning to TRBD2. From germline, CDR1 is LNHNV and CDR2 YYDKDF (reference sequence). Trimming took 1 base from V and 6 from J; bases not matched to a gene: 7. The CDR3 spans 17 residues. The CDR3 region is CATSRGLAGGRGDTQYF. The CDR3 DNA is TGTGCCACCAGCAGAGGACTAGCGGGGGGCCGAGGGGATACGCAGTATTTT.

In this sample, this clone turned up once. V gene TRBV7-2 combines with J gene TRBJ1-6; 7 bases are a match to TRBD1. CDR1 is SGHTA and CDR2 is FQGNSA in the germline V gene. The CDR3 runs 17 residues. Trimming took 4 bases from V and 4 from J; bases not matched to a gene: 10. The DNA of the CDR3 is TGTGCCAGCAGCTCACCGAGGACAGGATCTTATAATTCACCCCTCCACTTT. It encodes CASSSPRTGSYNSPLHF.

This clone was seen repeatedly, ten times or more. The chain uses TRBV2 and TRBJ2-7, with 7 bases aligning to TRBD2. Germline values: CDR1 SNHLY, CDR2 FYNNEI. The CDR3 has 13 amino acids. The junction had 6 bases not matched to a gene; V was cut back by 6 bases and J by 4 bases. CDR3 loop: CASRPGTTYEQYF. Here the CDR3 DNA reads TGTGCCAGCAGACCCGGGACTACTTACGAGCAGTACTTC.

V usage is TRBV7-9 and J usage is TRBJ2-3; D not resolved. Trimming removed 4 bases at V and 5 bases at J, with 7 bases between. The CDR3 covers 12 residues. Germline CDR1 SEHNR, CDR2 FQNEAQ (reference sequence). The CDR3 DNA reads TGTGCCAGCAGCTATTCGGGAGATACGCAGTATTTT. Its protein is CASSYSGDTQYF.

The chain combines TRBV28 with TRBJ1-1, with no clear D. Germline values: CDR1 MDHEN, CDR2 SYDVKM. Trimming took off 2 bases at V and 2 bases at J, with 9 bases between the two ends. CDR3 length equals 14 residues. The CDR3 DNA reads as TGTGCCAGCAGTTTAGTCTTACAAAACACTGAAGCTTTCTTT. Protein: CASSLVLQNTEAFF.

The CDR3 DNA follows: TGCGCCAGCAGTCAGGGGTTGAATGAAAAACTGTTTTTT. It codes for CASSQGLNEKLFF. The V call is TRBV10-1, the J call TRBJ1-4; possibly TRBD1 for D (6 bases). Trimming cost V 5 bases and J 5 bases, with 9 bases left between them. CDR3 size: 13 residues. Germline loops: CDR1 WNHNN, CDR2 SYGVQD (reference sequence).